The next 25 T cell receptor beta chains were all read from a single sample in a study of blood T cell repertoires in COVID-19 (TCRdb year 2020). Library creation used the immunoSEQ multiplex PCR assay. TCRdb limited this immuneACCESS table to in-frame rearrangements with V and J called. A share of clones is missing; checked studies link under half to unresolved V genes, and the rest is unexplained. The sample contains over 250,000 clones, around 88% of them found a single time. Jointly, the top ten make up 10% to 15% of the sample. The specimen was peripheral blood. Receptors originate from an older woman with COVID-19, enrolled during active disease.

This chain links TRBV19 with TRBJ1-5; perhaps TRBD1 as D (5 bases). Trimming removed 3 bases from V and 0 bases from J, with 21 bases in between. The CDR3 has 19 amino acids. Germline lookup yields CDR1 LNHDA and CDR2 SQIVND (reference sequence). For the CDR3, the DNA is TGTGCCAGTAGTATCCAGAGGGACGGACTATGGTATAGCAATCAGCCCCAGCATTTT. Amino acids: CASSIQRDGLWYSNQPQHF.

The chain is built from TRBV9 and TRBJ2-1; 7 bases are a match to TRBD2. The CDR3 consists of 14 residues. The V and J ends lost 3 bases and 5 bases, in that order; junction bases with no gene match: 5. CDR1 and CDR2 (germline): SGDLS, YYNGEE. This CDR3 is CASSGGGENNEQFF. The DNA of the CDR3 is TGTGCCAGCAGCGGCGGGGGAGAAAACAATGAGCAGTTCTTC.

This sequence joins TRBV15 and TRBJ1-1; TRBD1 aligns across 7 bases. CDR1 and CDR2 from the germline V gene are LNHNV and YYDKDF (reference sequence). This CDR3 is built from 14 residues. V trimming: 0 bases; J trimming: 6 bases; junction bases outside the gene matches: 4. CDR3 coding DNA: TGTGCCACCAGCAGAGATGGAGGGGGCCCTGAAGCTTTCTTT. This encodes CATSRDGGGPEAFF.

This clone has a single count. The chain carries TRBV28 and TRBJ2-7; D not resolved. Per germline, CDR1 MDHEN and CDR2 SYDVKM. This CDR3 is 12 amino acids long. V was cut by 2 bases and J by 3 bases, with 5 bases left in between. For the CDR3, the DNA is TGTGCCAGCAGTTTACTAGTCTACGAGCAGTACTTC. Amino acids: CASSLLVYEQYF. The variable domain in full, with the rest retrieved from reference TRBV28 and TRBJ2-7, is DVKVTQSSRYLVKRTGEKVFLECVQDMDHENMFWYRQDPGLGLRLIYFSYDVKMKEKGDIPEGYSVSREKKERFSLILESASTNQTSMYLCASSLLVYEQYFGPGTRLTVT.

The rearrangement joins TRBV9 to TRBJ2-1; TRBD1 agrees at 10 bases. This CDR3 has 15 amino acids. With 2 bases clipped from V and 5 bases from J, the junction kept 4 bases outside the gene matches. The germline gives CDR1 SGDLS, CDR2 YYNGEE. CDR3 coding DNA: TGTGCCAGCAGCGTGGGACAGGGGATCAACAATGAGCAGTTCTTC. It specifies CASSVGQGINNEQFF.

There are a few counts of this clone. The gene calls are TRBV7-3 and TRBJ1-1; D is uncertain. Germline V CDR1 and CDR2: SGHTA, FQGTGA. V was pared by 4 bases and J by 5 bases, with 11 bases between. The length of the CDR3 is 13 residues. The DNA for the CDR3 is TGTGCCAGCAGCTACGGAGGACGTACTGAAGCTTTCTTT. It specifies CASSYGGRTEAFF.

The chain carries TRBV28 and TRBJ2-7; D unclear. V dropped 5 bases and J dropped 0 bases, with 5 bases sitting between them. The length of the CDR3 is 12 residues. CDR1 and CDR2 from the germline V gene are MDHEN and SYDVKM. CDR3 DNA: TGTGCCAGCAGTCCCCTCTCCTACGAGCAGTACTTC. This codes for CASSPLSYEQYF.

This clone was observed a single time. V is TRBV4-2 and J is TRBJ1-4; tentatively, D is TRBD1 (6 bases). V gave up 1 base and J gave up 5 bases, with 8 bases separating them. Germline CDR1 LGHNA, CDR2 YNFKEQ. CDR3 length equals 14 residues. The CDR3 region is CASSQGGQNEKLFF. In DNA form, the CDR3 reads TGTGCCAGCAGCCAAGGTGGACAGAATGAAAAACTGTTTTTT.

This chain joins TRBV5-1 and TRBJ2-5, with 8 bases lining up with TRBD2. Per germline, CDR1 SGHRS and CDR2 YFSETQ. Trimming at V came to 7 bases and at J to 4 bases, leaving 9 bases not matched to a gene. This CDR3 spans 14 amino acids. The CDR3 nucleotides read TGCGCCAGCGGGACGACGGCGGGGGGAGAGACCCAGTACTTC. This sequence encodes CASGTTAGGETQYF.

The chain uses TRBV9 and TRBJ1-1; a possible D gene is TRBD1 (6 bases). In germline, CDR1 is SGDLS, CDR2 YYNGEE. Trimming cost V 6 bases and J 1 base, with 10 bases left between them. The CDR3 loop spans 13 amino acids. CDR3 region: CASNLGGNTEAFF. In DNA, the CDR3 is TGTGCCAGCAACCTAGGGGGGAACACTGAAGCTTTCTTT.

V usage is TRBV10-2 and J usage is TRBJ2-1, with 8 bases identical to TRBD2. The V gene end was trimmed by 0 bases and the J gene end by 7 bases; junction bases not matched to a gene: 5. CDR3 length: 15 amino acids. Germline V gives CDR1 WSHSY, CDR2 SAAADI. CDR3 protein: CASSESPGGRNEQFF. The CDR3 bases are TGCGCCAGCAGTGAGTCGCCGGGGGGGCGAAATGAGCAGTTCTTC.

The chain employs TRBV3-1 (or the pseudogene TRBV3-2) and TRBJ1-4; D possibly corresponds to TRBD1 (5 bases). V was clipped by 4 bases and J by 5 bases, with 8 bases between them. Per the germline V gene, CDR1 is LGHDT and CDR2 is YNNKEL (reference sequence). There are 13 residues in the CDR3. CDR3 sequence reads: CASSRGRNEKLFF. In nucleotides, the CDR3 is TGTGCCAGCAGCCGGGGGAGGAATGAAAAACTGTTTTTT.

The rearrangement uses TRBV4-1 and TRBJ1-2; TRBD1 matches 12 bases. V lost 5 bases to trimming and J lost 3 bases; unmatched junction nucleotides: 7. Per germline, CDR1 MGHRA and CDR2 YSYEKL. This CDR3 has 16 residues. Here the CDR3 reads CASSARGTGGHYGYTF. The CDR3 DNA reads TGCGCCAGCAGCGCTCGCGGGACAGGGGGCCACTATGGCTACACCTTC.

This rearrangement joins TRBV6-5 to TRBJ2-7; TRBD2 is a possible D gene (6 bases). The ends were cut back, 6 bases at V and 1 base at J, with 16 bases in the middle. The CDR3 runs 15 residues. CDR1 and CDR2 (germline): MNHEY, SVGAGI. Written as DNA, the CDR3 is TGTGCCAGCAGAAAGCTCCGGGAGCCATCCTACGAGCAGTACTTC. Its translation is CASRKLREPSYEQYF.

This clone was counted a single time. The V and J genes are TRBV18 and TRBJ1-4, with D maybe TRBD1 (6 bases). The CDR3 extends over 13 amino acids. The germline V gene has CDR1 KGHSH and CDR2 LQKENI. Trimming removed 2 bases at V and 8 bases at J, with 9 bases between. CDR3 nucleotides: TGTGCCAGCTCACCAGGGGGCAGAGAAAAACTGTTTTTT. It codes for CASSPGGREKLFF.

This clone was seen repeatedly, ten times or more. The chain links TRBV28 to TRBJ2-5; a possible D gene is TRBD2 (6 bases). The length of the CDR3 is 16 residues. Trimming left V 1 base short and J 2 bases short, with 14 bases between. The V gene's germline CDR1 is MDHEN and CDR2 SYDVKM. CDR3 sequence (DNA): TGTGCCAGCAGTTTATTAGGGACGGGGGTTCAAGAGACCCAGTACTTC. Protein product: CASSLLGTGVQETQYF.

The chain recombines TRBV5-4 with TRBJ1-6; D call uncertain. V was shortened by 3 bases and J by 0 bases, with 19 bases between the two germline ends. Germline V lookup: CDR1 SGHNT, CDR2 YYREEE (reference sequence). This CDR3 has 19 residues. CDR3 sequence reads: CASSSSPGEIISYNSPLHF. CDR3 nucleotides: TGTGCCAGCAGCTCGTCCCCCGGGGAGATCATCTCCTATAATTCACCCCTCCACTTT.

The chain carries TRBV6-5 and TRBJ2-7; 7 nucleotides align to TRBD2. Trimming at V came to 0 bases and at J to 5 bases, leaving 4 bases not matched to a gene. Germline values: CDR1 MNHEY, CDR2 SVGAGI. The length of the CDR3 is 14 residues. For the CDR3, the DNA is TGTGCCAGCAGTTACTCGGGGGGGAGCGACGAGCAGTACTTC. It is translated as CASSYSGGSDEQYF.

This clone showed up just once. The chain employs TRBV7-2 and TRBJ1-2; no clear D gene. The CDR3 sequence is 15 residues long. The V end was cut by 1 base, the J end by 8 bases, with 17 bases between. The V gene's germline CDR1 is SGHTA and CDR2 FQGNSA. The CDR3 reads CASSLGEGRVVGYTF. CDR3 coding DNA: TGTGCCAGCAGCTTAGGGGAGGGTAGGGTGGTAGGCTACACCTTC.

J is TRBJ2-3 and V is TRBV6-2 or TRBV6-3; D perhaps matches TRBD1 (5 bases). The CDR3 runs 12 residues. Deletions cut 0 bases from V and 12 bases from J, with 10 bases between. Looked up from germline, CDR1 is MNHEY and CDR2 is SVGEGT. The CDR3: CASSYSMGPQYF. The DNA of the CDR3 is TGTGCCAGCAGTTACTCGATGGGGCCCCAGTATTTT.

This rearrangement joins TRBV19 to TRBJ1-5; no reliable D call. Germline-derived CDR1 and CDR2 are LNHDA and SQIVND (reference sequence). The CDR3 consists of 16 residues. V gave up 7 bases and J gave up 2 bases, with 18 bases separating them. CDR3: CASTQVLGTRNQPQHF. CDR3 sequence (DNA): TGTGCCAGTACTCAGGTGTTGGGCACGCGCAATCAGCCCCAGCATTTT.

This clone was observed a handful of times. The chain combines TRBV5-1 with TRBJ1-4; 8 positions match TRBD1. Germline V gene lookup returns CDR1 SGHRS and CDR2 YFSETQ. The CDR3 runs to 14 residues. Losses at the gene ends were 5 bases for V and 5 bases for J; bases not matched to a gene: 5. The CDR3 loop reads CASSKGTGNEKLFF. As DNA, the CDR3 is TGCGCCAGCAGTAAAGGGACAGGCAATGAAAAACTGTTTTTT.

The chain is built from TRBV6-5 and TRBJ2-7; 7 bases line up with TRBD1. Germline trimming cut 7 bases from V and 2 bases from J; bases unmatched to any gene: 2. The CDR3 is 12 residues long. Germline CDR1 is MNHEY and CDR2 is SVGAGI. The CDR3 nucleotides read TGTGCCAGCACCGGGACAGCCTACGAGCAGTACTTC. Translating it yields CASTGTAYEQYF.

This chain connects TRBV28 to TRBJ2-7, with 11 positions matching TRBD2. The CDR3 runs 15 residues. The V segment lost 4 bases and the J segment 4 bases; nucleotides outside the gene matches: 6. Germline CDR1 MDHEN, CDR2 SYDVKM. This CDR3 reads CASSSVGLAAYEQYF. CDR3 nucleotide sequence: TGTGCCAGCAGTTCCGTGGGACTAGCGGCTTACGAGCAGTACTTC.

For the CDR3, the DNA is TGCGCCAGCAGGACTAGCGGGGGAGTCACCGGGGAGCTGTTTTTT. Translated: CASRTSGGVTGELFF. The chain has TRBV5-1 and TRBJ2-2; 12 nucleotides line up with TRBD2. J was trimmed by 4 bases and V by 5 bases; bases with no gene match: 3. The CDR3 totals 15 residues. Germline values: CDR1 SGHRS, CDR2 YFSETQ.